The rows below give T cell receptor beta chains drawn from one sample of a study of vaccination and CD4 T cells after COVID-19. No antigen has been assigned to these receptors. TCRdb re-analysed the PCR reads in MiXCR, keeping a single row per CDR3 protein. Of 20,000 to 25,000 distinct CDR3 sequences in the sample, about 44% were seen once. Specimen: CD4+ T cells from blood, cultured in vitro. The receptors originated from a human donor who had recovered from COVID-19. Each CDR3 is given with its conserved first and last residue. A D gene is named only where the DNA matches it firmly. Where a row states a size, it is once, few, many or the class of an expanded clone; other rows omit it.

clone_size,d_call,v_call,j_call,cdr3_aa,cdr3_nt
-,-,TRBV19,TRBJ2-6,CASSHDAYSGANVLTF,TGTGCCAGTAGTCACGACGCGTACTCTGGGGCCAACGTCCTGACTTTC
few,-,TRBV28,TRBJ1-1,CASSWGREDTEAFF,TGTGCCAGCAGTTGGGGCCGGGAGGACACTGAAGCTTTCTTT
few,-,TRBV7-9,TRBJ1-2,CASSLPGDTYGYTF,TGTGCCAGCAGCCTCCCCGGGGACACCTATGGCTACACCTTC
-,-,TRBV12-3/TRBV12-4,TRBJ2-1,CASSLNSPSYNEQFF,TGTGCCAGCAGTTTAAACTCCCCCTCCTACAATGAGCAGTTCTTC
-,TRBD2,TRBV15,TRBJ2-1,CATSRDGGGSYNEQFF,TGTGCCACCAGCAGAGATGGGGGGGGGTCCTACAATGAGCAGTTCTTC
-,-,TRBV4-3,TRBJ1-1,CASSQVGNIGLMNTEAFF,TGCGCCAGCAGCCAAGTCGGGAACATCGGCTTGATGAACACTGAAGCTTTCTTT
-,-,TRBV7-2,TRBJ1-2,CASSLYAGNYGYTF,TGTGCCAGCAGCTTATATGCCGGTAACTATGGCTACACCTTC
few,-,TRBV6-2/TRBV6-3,TRBJ1-5,CASSEPNQPQHF,TGTGCCAGCAGTGAACCCAATCAGCCCCAGCATTTT
-,-,TRBV19,TRBJ2-6,CASSTGAGANVLTF,TGTGCCAGTAGTACGGGGGCTGGGGCCAACGTCCTGACTTTC
-,-,TRBV7-3,TRBJ2-2,CASSPLGGGTGELFF,TGTGCCAGCAGCCCCCTTGGGGGTGGCACCGGGGAGCTGTTTTTT
-,TRBD1,TRBV12-3/TRBV12-4,TRBJ1-2,CASTAWDRPYGYTF,TGTGCCAGCACTGCATGGGACAGGCCCTATGGCTACACCTTC
-,-,TRBV6-1,TRBJ2-4,CASRGGQGEGNIQYF,TGTGCCAGCAGGGGGGGCCAGGGAGAAGGGAACATTCAGTACTTC
few,-,TRBV7-2,TRBJ1-2,CASSLNYGYTF,TGTGCCAGCAGCTTAAACTATGGCTACACCTTC
-,-,TRBV24-1,TRBJ1-4,CATSDTGSGAGDEKLFF,TGTGCCACCAGTGATACAGGATCGGGGGCAGGTGATGAAAAACTGTTTTTT
-,-,TRBV18,TRBJ1-2,CASSPLSGFNYGYTF,TGTGCCAGCTCACCACTTTCAGGATTCAACTATGGCTACACCTTC
few,-,TRBV12-3/TRBV12-4,TRBJ1-2,CASRGANYGYTF,TGTGCCAGCAGGGGGGCTAACTATGGCTACACCTTC
-,TRBD2,TRBV2,TRBJ2-1,CASLESGRGYNEQFF,TGTGCCAGCTTGGAGAGCGGGAGGGGATACAATGAGCAGTTCTTC
-,TRBD1,TRBV11-2,TRBJ2-1,CASSLVRDRGSYNEQFF,TGTGCCAGCAGCTTGGTCCGGGACAGGGGATCCTACAATGAGCAGTTCTTC
-,-,TRBV11-3,TRBJ2-3,CASSLAGSTDTQYF,TGTGCCAGCAGCTTGGCTGGTAGCACAGATACGCAGTATTTT
-,-,TRBV2,TRBJ1-2,CASITAPTNYGYTF,TGTGCCAGCATTACAGCCCCAACTAACTATGGCTACACCTTC
-,-,TRBV5-1,TRBJ1-2,CASNNFDGYTF,TGCGCCAGCAACAATTTCGATGGCTACACCTTC
-,-,TRBV7-3,TRBJ1-1,CASSFTVNTEAFF,TGTGCCAGCAGCTTCACAGTGAACACTGAAGCTTTCTTT
few,TRBD1,TRBV6-2/TRBV6-3,TRBJ1-1,CASSYSDRGDTEAFF,TGTGCCAGCAGTTACTCGGACAGGGGGGACACTGAAGCTTTCTTT
-,-,TRBV7-2,TRBJ1-1,CASSLGQNTEAFF,TGTGCCAGCAGCCTGGGCCAGAACACTGAAGCTTTCTTT
-,-,TRBV20-1,TRBJ1-2,CRGPYGYTF,TGCAGAGGCCCCTATGGCTACACCTTC
-,TRBD1,TRBV20-1,TRBJ2-7,CSATVYLPGRGSYEQYF,TGCAGTGCTACCGTTTACTTACCGGGCAGGGGGTCCTACGAGCAGTACTTC
-,-,TRBV30,TRBJ2-7,CAWNLQGDDEQYF,TGTGCCTGGAACTTACAGGGTGACGACGAGCAGTACTTC
once,-,TRBV20-1,TRBJ2-1,CSARDLPVVHNEQFF,TGCAGTGCTAGAGATCTCCCGGTAGTCCACAATGAGCAGTTCTTC
few,-,TRBV7-9,TRBJ2-3,CASSLPPTDTQYF,TGTGCCAGCAGCTTACCCCCCACGGATACGCAGTATTTT
-,-,TRBV2,TRBJ1-5,CASSEGDRAAGQPQHF,TGTGCCAGCAGTGAAGGGGACCGGGCCGCTGGGCAGCCCCAGCATTTT
-,-,TRBV28,TRBJ1-2,CASSGYGYTF,TGTGCCAGCAGCGGCTATGGCTACACCTTC
-,-,TRBV12-3/TRBV12-4,TRBJ2-7,CASSFWAGPYEQYF,TGTGCCAGCAGTTTCTGGGCGGGCCCCTACGAGCAGTACTTC
few,-,TRBV28,TRBJ2-1,CASRPGGVKNEQFF,TGTGCCAGCAGACCCGGTGGGGTAAAGAATGAGCAGTTCTTC
-,TRBD1,TRBV19,TRBJ1-2,CASSTTGGWHGYTF,TGTGCCAGTAGTACAACAGGGGGCTGGCATGGCTACACCTTC
-,-,TRBV19,TRBJ1-1,CASSGATNTEAFF,TGTGCCAGTAGCGGGGCTACGAACACTGAAGCTTTCTTT
-,-,TRBV7-8,TRBJ2-3,CASSLGASLSTDTQYF,TGTGCCAGCAGCTTAGGTGCGAGCCTTAGCACAGATACGCAGTATTTT
-,TRBD1,TRBV6-1,TRBJ2-3,CASSPRAGGLGTQYF,TGTGCCAGCAGTCCCCGGGCAGGGGGCTTGGGTACGCAGTATTTT
-,-,TRBV6-5,TRBJ2-1,CASSLAPWHEQFF,TGTGCCAGCAGTTTGGCGCCCTGGCATGAGCAGTTCTTC
-,TRBD2,TRBV7-8,TRBJ2-5,CASSGTSEETQYF,TGTGCCAGCAGCGGTACTAGCGAAGAGACCCAGTACTTC
-,-,TRBV7-2,TRBJ2-4,CASSYRSGLVNNIQYF,TGTGCCAGCAGCTATAGGTCGGGACTGGTGAATAACATTCAGTACTTC
-,TRBD2,TRBV7-9,TRBJ2-4,CASSSTSGRPYF,TGTGCCAGCAGCTCGACTAGCGGGAGGCCCTACTTC
-,TRBD1,TRBV5-5,TRBJ2-5,CASSFSTGGRETQYF,TGTGCCAGCAGCTTTTCAACAGGGGGCCGGGAGACCCAGTACTTC
-,TRBD2,TRBV7-9,TRBJ2-7,CASSQGLAGENAYEQYF,TGTGCCAGCAGTCAGGGACTAGCGGGAGAAAACGCCTACGAGCAGTACTTC
-,TRBD2,TRBV7-3,TRBJ2-3,CASSTRLADTDTQYF,TGTGCCAGCAGCACAAGACTAGCGGACACAGATACGCAGTATTTT